This T cell receptor (beta chain) emerged from a study of immune characterization of retroperitoneal liposarcoma. V gave up 3 bases and J gave up 2 bases, with 15 bases separating them. The CDR3 consists of 16 residues. A single record per CDR3 protein comes from TCRdb applying MiXCR to the PCR reads. The repertoire holds more than 10,000 distinct CDR3 sequences, with about a quarter as singletons. This clonotype showed up many times. Sequencing used tumor tissue. The TCR sequence derives from a female donor with retroperitoneal liposarcoma. This rearrangement joins TRBV12-3 or TRBV12-4 to TRBJ2-3, with D perhaps TRBD1 (5 bases). CDR3 bases: TGTGCCAGCAGTTTTCGCACGACAGTTTTCACAGATACGCAGTATTTT. It is translated as CASSFRTTVFTDTQYF.